The rows below give T cell receptor beta chains drawn from one sample of a study of neurological immune-mediated disorders. TCRdb recomputed calls from the 5' RACE reads with MiXCR, one row per CDR3 protein. The sample has roughly 100,000 distinct CDR3 sequences, about 10% seen once. The source material was PBMCs. The source of these receptors is a female donor with HTLV-1-associated myelopathy (HAM/TSP). CDR3s include the opening cysteine and the closing phenylalanine or tryptophan. The order of the fields is V gene, CDR3 protein.

v_gene: TRBV5-5; CDR3aa: CASSLAAGSYNEQFF
v_gene: TRBV19; CDR3aa: CASSIDGGGDQPQHF
v_gene: TRBV20-1; CDR3aa: CSARTARGVYNEQFF
v_gene: TRBV20-1; CDR3aa: CSANLAGGTGELFF
v_gene: TRBV19; CDR3aa: CASRFTDTQYF
v_gene: TRBV20-1; CDR3aa: CSASSRIGSANYGYTF
v_gene: TRBV3-1; CDR3aa: CASSQQAGTSYEQYF
v_gene: TRBV5-1; CDR3aa: CASSAQGSEQFF
v_gene: TRBV9; CDR3aa: CASSATGTVNTEAFF
v_gene: TRBV20-1; CDR3aa: CSARDKYRLSYNEQFF
v_gene: TRBV18; CDR3aa: CASSPTGGETQYF
v_gene: TRBV5-1; CDR3aa: CASSLSTTAPDGTQYF
v_gene: TRBV5-1; CDR3aa: CASSKTSGGVGAKVLTF
v_gene: TRBV5-1; CDR3aa: CASSLLSISYNEQFF
v_gene: TRBV20-1; CDR3aa: CSALTDRGLSTDTQYF
v_gene: TRBV5-1; CDR3aa: CASRGGGATYNEQFF
v_gene: TRBV10-3; CDR3aa: CAISGPGQPSYDTQYF
v_gene: TRBV5-1; CDR3aa: CASSRTYNEQFF
v_gene: TRBV13; CDR3aa: CASSLVGGTQGYTF
v_gene: TRBV12-3/TRBV12-4; CDR3aa: CASSQRGGQETQYF
v_gene: TRBV6-5; CDR3aa: CASSTADRAKLFF
v_gene: TRBV25-1; CDR3aa: CASSGPQGGQPQHF
v_gene: TRBV7-2; CDR3aa: CASSYSGVQETQYF
v_gene: TRBV29-1; CDR3aa: CSAAAAEEKLFF
v_gene: TRBV20-1; CDR3aa: CSAPGAASTDTQYF
v_gene: TRBV6-5; CDR3aa: CASSYSGQSGNTIYF
v_gene: TRBV20-1; CDR3aa: CSARDSTGHGYTF